One and the same sample provided the 17 T cell receptor beta chains below, sequenced in a study of human T cells and chemical hapten exposure. TCRdb recomputed calls from the RACE reads with MiXCR, one row per CDR3 protein. Of 90,000 or so distinct CDR3 sequences in the sample, around 7.9% were seen once. Documented time point: pre-sensitization, week 0. Documented treatment: therapeutic diphenylcyclopropenone sensitization with weekly scalp DPC. The source material was whole blood, sampled in connection with sensitization to the hapten diphenylcyclopropenone (DPC). Receptor source: a man aged 35-49 years with alopecia areata. Some clones in this sample may be carry-over from other donors' samples.

This clonotype was seen a handful of times. CDR3: CASSSTYPGQGALRIHEQYF. CDR3 DNA: TGCGCCAGCAGCTCGACATACCCGGGACAGGGGGCTTTAAGAATCCACGAGCAGTACTTC. The gene calls are TRBV5-1 and TRBJ2-7, with 12 bases lining up with TRBD1. From germline, CDR1 is SGHRS and CDR2 YFSETQ. CDR3 size: 20 residues. With 3 bases clipped from V and 5 bases from J, the junction kept 21 bases outside the gene matches. Complete variable domain (other parts from reference TRBV5-1 and TRBJ2-7): KAGVTQTPRYLIKTRGQQVTLSCSPISGHRSVSWYQQTPGQGLQFLFEYFSETQRNKGNFPGRFSGRQFSNSRSEMNVSTLELGDSALYLCASSSTYPGQGALRIHEQYFGPGTRLTVT.

V is TRBV7-9 and J is TRBJ2-3; the D is unclear. The CDR3 covers 14 residues. The V end lost 2 bases, the J end lost 3 bases, and 9 bases lay between the germline ends. The germline V gene encodes CDR1 SEHNR and CDR2 FQNEAQ (reference sequence). The chain's CDR3 is CASSLSSPTDTQYF. The CDR3 DNA follows: TGTGCCAGCAGCTTATCCAGTCCAACAGATACGCAGTATTTT.

This clonotype was seen repeatedly, ten times or more. This chain joins TRBV13 and TRBJ2-5, with a weak D call TRBD2 (6 bases). Trimming left V 4 bases short and J 1 base short, with 10 bases between. This CDR3 contains 14 residues. Germline-derived CDR1 and CDR2 are PRHDT and FYEKMQ (reference sequence). The CDR3 bases are TGTGCCAGCAGCTCCCGGGACTTCCAAGAGACCCAGTACTTC. Its protein is CASSSRDFQETQYF.

This chain joins TRBV21-1 and TRBJ2-3; the listed D gene, TRBD2, was not tested against the DNA. TRBV21-1 is a pseudogene. The CDR3 loop spans 14 amino acids. CDR3 DNA: TGTGCCAACAGCAAACTAGTTACGACAGATACGCAGTATTTT. It is translated as CANSKLVTTDTQYF.

This clonotype was recorded at least ten times. The CDR3 sequence: CASSLADYYGYTF. CDR3 bases: TGTGCCAGCAGTTTGGCCGATTACTATGGCTACACCTTC. The genes are TRBV28 and TRBJ1-2; D is unresolved. This CDR3 is 13 amino acids long. Germline lookup yields CDR1 MDHEN and CDR2 SYDVKM. Between the trimmed V and J ends, which lost 3 bases and 3 bases, there was a span of 8 bases.

This clonotype was detected only a few times. This chain uses TRBV7-9 with TRBJ2-3, with TRBD2 matching over 12 bases. This CDR3 has 16 amino acids. V dropped 5 bases and J dropped 5; count of bases not matched to a gene: 8. CDR1 and CDR2 (germline): SEHNR, FQNEAQ (reference sequence). This CDR3 reads CASSTRLAGERDTQYF. The CDR3 region has the DNA TGTGCCAGCAGCACCCGACTAGCGGGAGAGAGAGATACGCAGTATTTT.

This clonotype was seen repeatedly, ten times or more. This chain joins TRBV6-6 and TRBJ1-4; no definite D call. Trimming removed 10 bases from V and 6 bases from J, with 18 bases in between. The CDR3 is made up of 14 amino acids. Per the germline V gene, CDR1 is MNHNY and CDR2 is SVGAGI (reference sequence). The CDR3 region is CATSGVLGDEKLFF. CDR3 nucleotide sequence: TGTGCCACTAGTGGAGTGCTGGGTGATGAAAAACTGTTTTTT.

As to this clonotype: Its ends do not fully match the called genes, so a read error is possible. The CDR3 nucleotides read TGTGCCAGCAGATTAGTGGAGATAATCTTC. Translating it yields CASRLVEIIF. The chain has TRBV7-9 and TRBJ2-1; no clear D gene. The CDR3 consists of 10 residues. From germline, CDR1 is SEHNR and CDR2 FQNEAQ (reference sequence).

This clonotype showed up just a few times. The chain combines TRBV3-1 with TRBJ1-2; D uncertain. Trimming took off 0 bases at V and 0 bases at J, with 14 bases between the two ends. The CDR3 extends over 17 amino acids. Germline V lookup: CDR1 LGHDT, CDR2 YNNKEL (reference sequence). This chain's CDR3 is CASSQEGHRNPNYGYTF. The CDR3 coding sequence is TGTGCCAGCAGCCAAGAAGGGCACCGAAACCCTAACTATGGCTACACCTTC.

CDR3 region: CSARDGWTSTDTQYF. The DNA of the CDR3 is TGCAGTGCTAGAGATGGATGGACTAGCACAGATACGCAGTATTTT. J is TRBJ2-3 and V is TRBV20-1; tentative D call: TRBD2 (5 bases). Trimming cost V 0 bases and J 0 bases, with 10 bases left between them. The CDR3 sequence is 15 residues long. Germline V CDR1 and CDR2: DFQATT, SNEGSKA (reference sequence).

This clonotype was detected only a few times. The rearrangement links TRBV6-5 to TRBJ1-6; maybe TRBD1 (5 bases). V was trimmed by 3 bases and J by 0 bases, leaving 9 bases between them. The CDR3 contains 16 residues. The germline V gene encodes CDR1 MNHEY and CDR2 SVGAGI. The CDR3 DNA is TGTGCCAGCAGTTATGGGGCGATCTCCTATAATTCACCCCTCCACTTT. Translating gives CASSYGAISYNSPLHF.

The J gene is TRBJ1-1, the V gene TRBV29-1; D call uncertain. CDR1 and CDR2 from the germline V gene are SQVTM and ANQGSEA. Trimming stripped 7 bases from V and 1 base from J, with 7 bases between. CDR3 size: 11 residues. CDR3 protein: CSATENTEAFF. The CDR3 coding sequence is TGCAGCGCTACAGAGAACACTGAAGCTTTCTTT.

This clonotype has more than one count but fewer than ten. The chain is built from TRBV2 and TRBJ1-4, with unresolved D. This CDR3 has 13 residues. Germline V gene lookup returns CDR1 SNHLY and CDR2 FYNNEI. V was trimmed by 5 bases and J by 0 bases, leaving 4 bases between them. The CDR3 protein is CASSRATNEKLFF. CDR3 DNA sequence: TGTGCCAGCAGTCGAGCAACTAATGAAAAACTGTTTTTT.

This clonotype was observed a few times. The J gene is TRBJ2-4, the V gene TRBV5-6; D is unclear. With 3 bases removed from V and 8 bases from J, the gap between germline ends came to 15 bases. The CDR3 is 14 residues long. The germline CDR1 and CDR2 sequences are SGHDT and YYEEEE. The CDR3 DNA is TGTGCCAGCAGCTCATTTCTGGGTATGGACATTCAGTACTTC. It specifies CASSSFLGMDIQYF.

This clonotype was picked up many times. The genes are TRBV27 and TRBJ2-3; D remains ambiguous. V was pared by 6 bases and J by 2 bases, with 6 bases between. The CDR3 totals 12 residues. CDR1 MNHEY and CDR2 SMNVEV come from the germline V gene (reference sequence). The CDR3 coding sequence is TGTGCCAGCAGGACACACACAGATACGCAGTATTTT. Protein product: CASRTHTDTQYF.

In its sample, this clonotype was seen many times. The CDR3: CASSVSAGNTIYF. The CDR3 DNA sequence: TGTGCCAGCAGTGTGAGTGCCGGAAACACCATATATTTT. The chain is built from TRBV2 and TRBJ1-3; no definite D call. Germline lookup yields CDR1 SNHLY and CDR2 FYNNEI. V was clipped by 4 bases and J by 4 bases, with 8 bases between them. The CDR3 contains 13 residues. The complete variable domain, with remaining parts taken from reference TRBV2 and TRBJ1-3, reads EPEVTQTPSHQVTQMGQEVILRCVPISNHLYFYWYRQILGQKVEFLVSFYNNEISEKSEIFDDQFSVERPDGSNFTLKIRSTKLEDSAMYFCASSVSAGNTIYFGEGSWLTVV.

The chain couples TRBV7-9 to TRBJ2-2; 9 nucleotides line up with TRBD2. This CDR3 has 16 residues. Germline lookup yields CDR1 SEHNR and CDR2 FQNEAQ (reference sequence). V gave up 1 base and J gave up 3 bases; unmatched junction bases: 3. The CDR3: CASSLGGGRDTGELFF. In DNA, the CDR3 is TGTGCCAGCAGCTTAGGCGGCGGGAGGGACACCGGGGAGCTGTTTTTT.